The 25 T cell receptor beta chains listed next were all sequenced from one sample in a study of T cell repertoires in cytomegalovirus infection. One entry per CDR3 protein, called by TCRdb with MiXCR from the reads. The data show around 230,000 distinct CDR3 sequences, about 39% seen once. Their cognate antigens are unknown. Sequenced here: CD8+ T cells from cultured PBMCs, sampled from culture after CMV antigen stimulation. These receptors came from a human donor in good health (CMV status not recorded). Some clones in this sample may be carry-over from other donors' samples.

The chain combines TRBV10-3 with TRBJ1-2; D not resolved. CDR1 and CDR2 (germline): ENHRY, SYGVKD. V gave up 7 bases and J gave up 8 bases, with 17 bases separating them. This CDR3 contains 13 residues. Written as DNA, the CDR3 is TGTGCCATCACGTTTGGCGGATCCAGGGGCTACACCTTC. Translation gives CAITFGGSRGYTF.

In regard to this clonotype: In this CDR3 the conserved last residue, phenylalanine or tryptophan, is missing, so a read error is likely. The chain employs TRBV7-3 and TRBJ2-5; D is tentatively TRBD1 or TRBD2 (5 bases each). V was pared by 3 bases and J by 4 bases, with 18 bases between. The CDR3 length is 16 residues. The germline CDR1 and CDR2 sequences are SGHTA and FQGTGA. The CDR3 loop reads CASSFSGSGILETQYL. The CDR3 DNA reads TGTGCCAGCAGCTTCTCAGGGAGCGGTATTCTAGAGACCCAGTACTTA.

The rearrangement joins TRBV10-3 to TRBJ2-7, with TRBD1 matching 11 bases. The junction had 4 bases not matched to a gene; V was cut back by 5 bases and J by 4 bases. The CDR3 has 14 amino acids. Per the germline V gene, CDR1 is ENHRY and CDR2 is SYGVKD. In DNA form, the CDR3 reads TGTGCCATCAGTCCGGACAGGGGGCTTTACGAGCAGTACTTC. The encoded protein is CAISPDRGLYEQYF.

The chain carries TRBV6-1 and TRBJ2-7; 9 bases fit TRBD1. This CDR3 contains 15 residues. V dropped 4 bases and J dropped 3; count of bases not matched to a gene: 7. Germline V gene lookup returns CDR1 MNHNS and CDR2 SASEGT. CDR3 amino acids: CASSVQRDRVYEQYF. In nucleotides, the CDR3 is TGTGCCAGCAGTGTACAACGGGACAGGGTCTACGAGCAGTACTTC.

This chain uses TRBV27 with TRBJ2-7; D is uncertain. The V and J ends lost 3 bases and 6 bases respectively, with 15 bases between them. CDR1 and CDR2 (germline): MNHEY, SMNVEV (reference sequence). The CDR3 runs 14 residues. The CDR3 region has the DNA TGTGCCAGCAGTTTTGACTCCCCTCTATCCGAGCAGTACTTC. Translation: CASSFDSPLSEQYF.

The V and J genes are TRBV7-6 and TRBJ2-5; 12 bases line up with TRBD2. The CDR3 contains 17 residues. Unmatched junction bases numbered 12, after V lost 5 bases and J lost 5 bases. The germline V gene has CDR1 SGHVS and CDR2 FNYEAQ. In DNA, the CDR3 is TGTGCCAGCAGCCCACCTAGCGGGGGGGCCCGGGGCGAGACCCAGTACTTC. It codes for CASSPPSGGARGETQYF.

The J gene is TRBJ2-3, the V gene TRBV6-5, with 12 bases identical to TRBD2. The V and J ends lost 0 bases and 7 bases, in that order; junction bases with no gene match: 5. Germline values: CDR1 MNHEY, CDR2 SVGAGI. This CDR3 is built from 16 residues. CDR3 residues: CASSYSVLAGGYTQYF. The CDR3, as DNA: TGTGCCAGCAGTTACTCAGTACTAGCGGGAGGTTATACGCAGTATTTT.

This clonotype was detected only a few times. J is TRBJ2-3 and V is TRBV7-9; D call uncertain. The CDR3 extends over 19 amino acids. Germline V gives CDR1 SEHNR, CDR2 FQNEAQ (reference sequence). V was cut by 0 bases and J by 2 bases, with 21 bases left in between. Written as DNA, the CDR3 is TGTGCCAGCAGCTTAGCCCGACTTTTACCGGGCCAAGCCACAGATACGCAGTATTTT. Residues: CASSLARLLPGQATDTQYF.

This clonotype appeared many times. The V and J genes are TRBV7-6 and TRBJ1-3; tentative D call: TRBD1 (5 bases). CDR3 length: 17 residues. In germline, CDR1 is SGHVS, CDR2 FNYEAQ. Trimming shortened V by 5 bases and J by 8 bases, and 25 bases separated the two germline ends. The CDR3, as DNA: TGTGCCAGCAGCCCACTACCACGCGGGACCGACCTTGACACCATATATTTT. Translated, it gives CASSPLPRGTDLDTIYF.

The chain couples TRBV5-4 to TRBJ2-1; 11 nucleotides match TRBD1. CDR3 length: 14 residues. The germline CDR1 and CDR2 sequences are SGHNT and YYREEE (reference sequence). V was pared by 4 bases and J by 7 bases, with 4 bases of the junction left unmatched. This chain's CDR3 is CASSLGQGGNEQFF. CDR3 coding DNA: TGTGCCAGCAGCCTGGGACAGGGGGGGAATGAGCAGTTCTTC.

This clonotype was detected once. The chain has TRBV7-2 and TRBJ2-7, with D maybe TRBD1 (6 bases). This CDR3 is built from 19 residues. V lost 1 base and J lost 0, with 22 bases in between. In germline, CDR1 is SGHTA, CDR2 FQGNSA. CDR3 sequence reads: CASSLEVWTEDFSSYEQYF. The CDR3 nucleotides read TGTGCCAGCAGCTTAGAAGTCTGGACAGAGGATTTTAGCTCCTACGAGCAGTACTTC.

V is TRBV20-1 and J is TRBJ1-1, with no clear D. V lost 3 bases and J 6 bases, leaving 14 bases between the germline ends. The CDR3 runs 13 residues. Germline V gene data show CDR1 as DFQATT and CDR2 as SNEGSKA (reference sequence). The CDR3 loop reads CSASESASAEAFF. The CDR3 nucleotides read TGCAGTGCTAGTGAGTCAGCAAGCGCTGAAGCTTTCTTT.

V and J are TRBV20-1 and TRBJ1-1; no reliable D call. Germline V gene lookup returns CDR1 DFQATT and CDR2 SNEGSKA (reference sequence). CDR3 length: 10 residues. Trimming took off 8 bases at V and 0 bases at J, with 4 bases between the two ends. CDR3 region: CSTLNTEAFF. CDR3 DNA sequence: TGCAGTACCCTGAACACTGAAGCTTTCTTT.

This chain connects TRBV30 to TRBJ2-2; a weak D match, TRBD2 (5 bases). The germline V gene encodes CDR1 GTSNPN and CDR2 SVGIG (reference sequence). The CDR3 extends over 15 amino acids. V was cut by 5 bases and J by 1 base, with 14 bases left in between. CDR3 DNA sequence: TGTGCCTGGGTCCCTCGAGGGTGGAACACCGGGGAGCTGTTTTTT. Translation: CAWVPRGWNTGELFF.

J is TRBJ1-1 and V is TRBV5-1, with D possibly being TRBD1 (5 bases). CDR1 and CDR2 from the germline V gene are SGHRS and YFSETQ. CDR3 length: 14 amino acids. V was trimmed by 0 bases and J by 3 bases, leaving 9 bases between them. The CDR3 spells CASSLGGVYTEAFF. The CDR3 nucleotides read TGCGCCAGCAGCTTGGGAGGGGTATACACTGAAGCTTTCTTT.

The chain joins TRBV9 to TRBJ2-2, with 11 positions matching TRBD1. V was pared by 0 bases and J by 4 bases, with 5 bases of the junction left unmatched. Germline V gene sequence: CDR1 SGDLS, CDR2 YYNGEE. The CDR3 loop spans 17 amino acids. CDR3 in amino acids: CASSVGRTGGSTGELFF. CDR3 DNA: TGTGCCAGCAGCGTAGGAAGGACAGGGGGCAGCACCGGGGAGCTGTTTTTT.

The genes are TRBV10-1 and TRBJ1-2; possible D gene TRBD1, 6 bases. Germline values: CDR1 WNHNN, CDR2 SYGVQD (reference sequence). Trimming removed 0 bases from V and 4 bases from J, with 9 bases in between. The CDR3 loop spans 14 amino acids. CDR3 sequence (DNA): TGCGCCAGCAGTGAGTCCGGGGGCCTCTATGGCTACACCTTC. Translation: CASSESGGLYGYTF.

This clonotype was observed a handful of times. The J gene is TRBJ1-6, the V gene TRBV7-6; 10 nucleotides match TRBD1. The V gene's germline CDR1 is SGHVS and CDR2 FNYEAQ. Trimming cost V 6 bases and J 8 bases; bases outside gene matches: 7. The CDR3 contains 15 residues. CDR3 DNA sequence: TGTGCCAGCAGGGCGGGACAGGGGATGTATTCACCCCTCCACTTT. This encodes CASRAGQGMYSPLHF. The full variable domain, completed using reference TRBV7-6 and TRBJ1-6, is GAGVSQSPRYKVTKRGQDVALRCDPISGHVSLYWYRQALGQGPEFLTYFNYEAQQDKSGLPNDRFSAERPEGSISTLTIQRTEQRDSAMYRCASRAGQGMYSPLHFGNGTRLTVT.

This clonotype was recorded a few times. The CDR3 bases are TGTGCCAGCAGCCAAGATGCACAGGGATATCAGCCCCAGCATTTT. The encoded protein is CASSQDAQGYQPQHF. This rearrangement joins TRBV4-2 to TRBJ1-5, with D possibly being TRBD1 (6 bases). Trimming took off 0 bases at V and 5 bases at J, with 11 bases between the two ends. Germline V gene lookup returns CDR1 LGHNA and CDR2 YNFKEQ. This CDR3 region has 15 residues.

The chain links TRBV29-1 to TRBJ2-2; tentative D call: TRBD1 (5 bases). This CDR3 has 14 amino acids. Germline V gene sequence: CDR1 SQVTM, CDR2 ANQGSEA. Trimming stripped 2 bases from V and 0 bases from J, with 7 bases between. In DNA, the CDR3 is TGCAGCGTTGAATGGACAACGAACACCGGGGAGCTGTTTTTT. This translates into CSVEWTTNTGELFF.

This clonotype was observed a few times. The chain recombines TRBV7-2 with TRBJ2-1; D is uncertain. CDR3 length: 13 residues. V lost 3 bases and J 1 base, leaving 4 bases between the germline ends. Germline V gives CDR1 SGHTA, CDR2 FQGNSA. The CDR3 coding sequence is TGTGCCAGCAGCTTGCAGTCCTACAATGAGCAGTTCTTC. This gives the protein CASSLQSYNEQFF.

This sequence joins TRBV24-1 and TRBJ1-5; tentative D call: TRBD1 (6 bases). The CDR3 is made up of 15 amino acids. With 4 bases removed from V and 4 bases from J, the gap between germline ends came to 13 bases. Germline V lookup: CDR1 KGHDR, CDR2 SFDVKD. As DNA, the CDR3 is TGTGCCACCAGTGAGCCCGGGACAAGTAATCAGCCCCAGCATTTT. Translated: CATSEPGTSNQPQHF.

This clonotype was seen a handful of times. The chain uses TRBV2 and TRBJ2-6, with 7 positions matching TRBD1. The CDR3 sequence is 16 residues long. Germline lookup yields CDR1 SNHLY and CDR2 FYNNEI. The V and J ends lost 8 bases and 0 bases, in that order; junction bases with no gene match: 7. The CDR3 DNA sequence: TGTGCCAGCTCCGGGACAGACCTCTCTGGGGCCAACGTCCTGACTTTC. Its protein is CASSGTDLSGANVLTF.

The chain carries TRBV7-4 and TRBJ2-2, with 11 bases aligning to TRBD1. The germline V gene has CDR1 SGHVT and CDR2 SQSDAQ. The V and J ends lost 4 bases and 8 bases, in that order; junction bases with no gene match: 9. There are 16 residues in the CDR3. CDR3 nucleotides: TGTGCCAGCAGCTACCCCGGGACAGGGGGTGCAGGGGAGCTGTTTTTT. It yields the protein CASSYPGTGGAGELFF.

The chain uses TRBV12-3 or TRBV12-4 and TRBJ2-7, with TRBD2 matching 7 bases. V lost 5 bases to trimming and J lost 1 base; unmatched junction nucleotides: 14. This CDR3 has 17 residues. CDR3 region: CASSPTMAAGLSYEQYF. The CDR3 region has the DNA TGTGCCAGCAGTCCGACCATGGCAGCGGGGCTTTCCTACGAGCAGTACTTC.